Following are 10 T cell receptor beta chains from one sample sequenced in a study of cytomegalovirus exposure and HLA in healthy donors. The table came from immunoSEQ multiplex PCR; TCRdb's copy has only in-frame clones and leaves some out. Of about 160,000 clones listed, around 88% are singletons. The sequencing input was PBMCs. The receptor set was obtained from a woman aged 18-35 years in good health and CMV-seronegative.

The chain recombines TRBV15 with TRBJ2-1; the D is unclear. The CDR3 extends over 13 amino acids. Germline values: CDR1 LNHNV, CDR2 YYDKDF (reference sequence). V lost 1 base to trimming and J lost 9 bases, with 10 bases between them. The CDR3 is CATSRVRSSEQFF. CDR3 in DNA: TGTGCCACCAGCAGAGTAAGGAGCTCTGAGCAGTTCTTC.

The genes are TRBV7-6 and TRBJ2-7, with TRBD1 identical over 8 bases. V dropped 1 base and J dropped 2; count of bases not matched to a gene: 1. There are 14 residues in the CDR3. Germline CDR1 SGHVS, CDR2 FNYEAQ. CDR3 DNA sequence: TGTGCCAGCAGCTTAGGGGACAGGACCTACGAGCAGTACTTC. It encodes CASSLGDRTYEQYF.

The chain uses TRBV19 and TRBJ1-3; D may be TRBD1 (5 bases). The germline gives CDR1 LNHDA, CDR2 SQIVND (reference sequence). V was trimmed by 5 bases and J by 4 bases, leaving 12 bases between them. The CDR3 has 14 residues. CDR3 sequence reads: CASSLQDPGNTIYF. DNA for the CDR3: TGTGCCAGTAGTCTACAGGACCCCGGAAACACCATATATTTT.

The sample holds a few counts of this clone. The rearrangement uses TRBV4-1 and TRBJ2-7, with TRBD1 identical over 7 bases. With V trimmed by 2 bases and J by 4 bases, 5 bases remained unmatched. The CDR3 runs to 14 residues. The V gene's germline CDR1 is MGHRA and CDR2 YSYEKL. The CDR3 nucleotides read TGCGCCAGCAGCCAACTCGACAGGGATTACGAGCAGTACTTC. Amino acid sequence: CASSQLDRDYEQYF.

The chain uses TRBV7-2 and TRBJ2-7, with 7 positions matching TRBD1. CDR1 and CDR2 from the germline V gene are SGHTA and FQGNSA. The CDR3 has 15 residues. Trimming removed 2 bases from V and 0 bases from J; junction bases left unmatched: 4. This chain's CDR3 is CASSLRTGSSYEQYF. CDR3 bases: TGTGCCAGCAGCTTACGGACAGGCAGCTCCTACGAGCAGTACTTC.

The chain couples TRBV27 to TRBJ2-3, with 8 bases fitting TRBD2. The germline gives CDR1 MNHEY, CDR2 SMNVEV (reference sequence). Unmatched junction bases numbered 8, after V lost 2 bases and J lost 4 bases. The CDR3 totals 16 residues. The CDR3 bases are TGTGCCAGCAGTTTAATGCCAGCGGGAGTGGCAGATACGCAGTATTTT. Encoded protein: CASSLMPAGVADTQYF.

The CDR3 protein is CASSLLRVNTEAFF. The CDR3 DNA follows: TGCGCCAGCAGCTTACTCCGGGTGAACACTGAAGCTTTCTTT. V and J are TRBV5-1 and TRBJ1-1, with no clear D. Per the germline V gene, CDR1 is SGHRS and CDR2 is YFSETQ. V was cut by 2 bases and J by 0 bases, with 8 bases left in between. This CDR3 has 14 amino acids.

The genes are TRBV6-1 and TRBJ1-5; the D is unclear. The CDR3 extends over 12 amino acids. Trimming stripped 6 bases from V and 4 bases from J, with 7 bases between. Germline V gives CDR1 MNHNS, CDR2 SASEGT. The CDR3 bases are TGTGCCAGCAGCCAGGTTAATCAGCCCCAGCATTTT. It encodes CASSQVNQPQHF.

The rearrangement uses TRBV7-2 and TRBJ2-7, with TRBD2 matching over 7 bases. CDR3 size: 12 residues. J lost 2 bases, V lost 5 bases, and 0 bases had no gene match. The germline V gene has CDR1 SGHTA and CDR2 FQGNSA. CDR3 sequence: CASSAGAYEQYF. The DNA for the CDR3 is TGTGCCAGCAGCGCGGGGGCCTACGAGCAGTACTTC.

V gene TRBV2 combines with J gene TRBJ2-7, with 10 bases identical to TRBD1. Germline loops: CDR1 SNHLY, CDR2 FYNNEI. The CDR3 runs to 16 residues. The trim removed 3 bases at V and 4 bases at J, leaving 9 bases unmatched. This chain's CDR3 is CASSDPLGTGVYEQYF. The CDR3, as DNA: TGTGCCAGCAGTGACCCCTTGGGGACAGGGGTGTACGAGCAGTACTTC. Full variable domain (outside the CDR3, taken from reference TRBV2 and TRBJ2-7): EPEVTQTPSHQVTQMGQEVILRCVPISNHLYFYWYRQILGQKVEFLVSFYNNEISEKSEIFDDQFSVERPDGSNFTLKIRSTKLEDSAMYFCASSDPLGTGVYEQYFGPGTRLTVT.